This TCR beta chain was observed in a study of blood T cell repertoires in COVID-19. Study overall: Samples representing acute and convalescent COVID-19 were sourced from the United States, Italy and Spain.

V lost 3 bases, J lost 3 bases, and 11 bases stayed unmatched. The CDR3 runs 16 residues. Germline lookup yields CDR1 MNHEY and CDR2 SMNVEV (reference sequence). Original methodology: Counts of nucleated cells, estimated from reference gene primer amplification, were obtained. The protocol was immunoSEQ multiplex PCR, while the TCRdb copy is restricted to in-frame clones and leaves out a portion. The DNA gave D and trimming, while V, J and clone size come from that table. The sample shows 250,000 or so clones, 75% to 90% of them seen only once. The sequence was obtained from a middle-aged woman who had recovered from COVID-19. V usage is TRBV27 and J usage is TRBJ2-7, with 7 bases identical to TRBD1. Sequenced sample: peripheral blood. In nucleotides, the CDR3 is TGTGCCAGCAGTTTCGGCCCCCCAGGGGGTTTCTACGAGCAGTACTTC. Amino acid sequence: CASSFGPPGGFYEQYF.